A selection of T cell receptor beta chains follows, all from one sample in a study of shared clonotypes between healthy human individuals. The table came from immunoSEQ multiplex PCR; TCRdb's copy has only in-frame clones and leaves some out. This table holds about 2,100,000 clones, about 93% found once. The source material was naive CD8+ T cells from PBMCs. These receptors came from a man aged 18 to 30 in good health. Some clones in this sample may be carry-over from other donors' samples. Both conserved end residues are part of each CDR3. A D gene is named only where the DNA matches it firmly. Size tells how often a clone was seen (once, few, many) or the class of an expanded clone, and some rows leave it out.

j_call d_call clone_size v_call cdr3_aa cdr3_nt
TRBJ1-5 TRBD1 . TRBV27 CASSQTGLREPQHF TGTGCCAGCAGTCAGACAGGGCTACGAGAGCCCCAGCATTTT
TRBJ1-1 . . TRBV4-2 CASEGQGTNEAFF TGTGCCAGCGAGGGGCAGGGAACAAATGAAGCTTTCTTT
TRBJ2-7 TRBD2 . TRBV5-1 CASSLVHPPSDPLLAGLGYEQYF TGCGCCAGCAGCTTGGTCCACCCGCCGTCCGACCCTTTGCTAGCGGGGTTAGGGTACGAGCAGTACTTC
TRBJ2-2 . . TRBV4-1 CASSQTRGGTGELFF TGCGCCAGCAGCCAAACTCGAGGGGGGACCGGGGAGCTGTTTTTT
TRBJ2-2 . . TRBV4-1 CASSPPNTGELFF TGCGCCAGCAGCCCCCCCAACACCGGGGAGCTGTTTTTT
TRBJ2-2 . . TRBV6-1 CASSGRQYTGELFF TGTGCCAGCAGTGGAAGACAGTACACCGGGGAGCTGTTTTTT
TRBJ1-2 . . TRBV4-2 CASSPGGQGGDGYTF TGTGCCAGCAGCCCAGGAGGGCAGGGAGGGGATGGCTACACCTTC
TRBJ1-2 TRBD1 . TRBV9 CASSVVSPMTGIYGYTF TGTGCCAGCAGCGTAGTTTCACCTATGACAGGGATCTATGGCTACACCTTC
TRBJ1-1 . . TRBV4-1 CASSQVRGNTEAFF TGCGCCAGCAGCCAAGTGAGAGGGAACACTGAAGCTTTCTTT
TRBJ2-2 TRBD2 . TRBV5-1 CASSLASGRGRELFF TGCGCCAGCAGCTTGGCTAGCGGGAGGGGCCGGGAGCTGTTTTTT
TRBJ1-2 TRBD1 . TRBV6-6 CACRTGGGYTF TGTGCCTGCCGAACAGGGGGTGGCTACACCTTC
TRBJ2-5 . . TRBV27 CASSWAGQETQYF TGTGCCAGCAGTTGGGCGGGCCAAGAGACCCAGTACTTC
TRBJ2-5 TRBD1 . TRBV28 CASSSRGTGAPQETQYF TGTGCCAGCAGTTCCCGAGGGACAGGGGCCCCCCAAGAGACCCAGTACTTC
TRBJ2-5 . . TRBV28 CASSLLSRVPETQYF TGTGCCAGCAGTTTACTTTCGCGGGTCCCTGAGACCCAGTACTTC
TRBJ2-1 . . TRBV10-3 CAISVRLFELSGNEQFF TGTGCCATCAGTGTGCGGCTATTCGAGTTGAGTGGTAATGAGCAGTTCTTC
TRBJ2-7 TRBD1 once TRBV9 CASSATGQETYEQYF TGTGCCAGCAGCGCCACGGGACAGGAGACCTACGAGCAGTACTTC
TRBJ2-1 . . TRBV2 CGSAYNEQFF TGCGGGAGCGCCTACAATGAGCAGTTCTTC
TRBJ2-5 . once TRBV7-9 CASRSAGQETQYF TGTGCCAGCAGGTCAGCGGGTCAAGAGACCCAGTACTTC
TRBJ2-2 . . TRBV19 CASSPGTFTGELFF TGTGCCAGTAGTCCGGGAACCTTCACCGGGGAGCTGTTTTTT
TRBJ2-1 . . TRBV7-9 CASSLGGSNEQFF TGTGCCAGCAGCTTAGGAGGGAGCAATGAGCAGTTCTTC
TRBJ1-1 TRBD1 . TRBV27 CASSLMRQGGTEAFF TGTGCCAGCAGTTTAATGAGACAGGGGGGCACTGAAGCTTTCTTT
TRBJ2-1 . . TRBV6-6 CASSYSWDGNEQFF TGTGCCAGCAGTTACTCGTGGGACGGCAATGAGCAGTTCTTC
TRBJ2-2 TRBD2 . TRBV19 CASMGLAGAPGELFF TGTGCCAGTATGGGACTAGCGGGAGCCCCCGGGGAGCTGTTTTTT
TRBJ2-7 TRBD1 once TRBV27 CASSPQRTGLYEQYF TGTGCCAGCAGTCCGCAAAGGACAGGCTTATACGAGCAGTACTTC
TRBJ2-7 TRBD1 . TRBV6-6 CASSYSTGGEYEQYF TGTGCCAGCAGTTACTCGACAGGGGGCGAATACGAGCAGTACTTC
TRBJ1-1 . once TRBV7-9 CASGRLGENTEAFF TGTGCCAGCGGCCGTCTGGGAGAGAACACTGAAGCTTTCTTT
TRBJ1-1 . . TRBV4-1 CASSQEMAGEAFF TGCGCCAGCAGCCAAGAGATGGCCGGTGAAGCTTTCTTT
TRBJ2-7 TRBD1 . TRBV4-1 CASSPRGTGVYEQYF TGCGCCAGCAGCCCACGCGGGACAGGGGTTTACGAGCAGTACTTC
TRBJ2-3 . . TRBV18 CASSPSTGSPSTDTQYF TGTGCCAGCTCTCCCTCCACGGGGTCACCTAGCACAGATACGCAGTATTTT
TRBJ2-2 TRBD2 . TRBV5-3 CARSCLAGGPIKAPGELFF TGTGCCAGAAGCTGCTTAGCGGGAGGGCCCATAAAGGCCCCCGGGGAGCTGTTTTTT
TRBJ2-7 TRBD1 . TRBV9 CASSPTGSYEQYF TGTGCCAGCAGCCCGACAGGGTCCTACGAGCAGTACTTC
TRBJ2-7 . . TRBV28 CASTPSPRDRRGYEQYF TGTGCCAGCACCCCATCCCCCCGGGACCGCCGAGGCTACGAGCAGTACTTC
TRBJ2-2 . once TRBV21-1 CASSEDRDTGELFF TGTGCCAGCAGCGAAGACAGGGACACCGGGGAGCTGTTTTTT
TRBJ2-7 . . TRBV27 CASSPPIHSYEQYF TGTGCCAGCAGTCCACCCATCCATTCCTACGAGCAGTACTTC
TRBJ1-2 TRBD1 . TRBV19 CASSNPSGQGSVNYGYTF TGTGCCAGTAGTAACCCCTCGGGACAGGGGAGCGTTAACTATGGCTACACCTTC
TRBJ1-1 . . TRBV7-9 CASSFSSRGNTEAFF TGTGCCAGCAGCTTCTCCAGTCGGGGGAACACTGAAGCTTTCTTT
TRBJ1-2 TRBD1 . TRBV7-9 CASSPGQGYYGYTF TGTGCCAGCAGCCCAGGACAGGGATATTATGGCTACACCTTC
TRBJ1-1 TRBD1 . TRBV25-1 CASSRDRSLNTEAFF TGTGCCAGCAGCCGGGACAGGAGCCTTAACACTGAAGCTTTCTTT
TRBJ2-7 . once TRBV2 CASSEAAEVSYEQYF TGTGCCAGCAGTGAAGCGGCGGAAGTCTCCTACGAGCAGTACTTC
TRBJ2-1 . . TRBV27 CASSLRARDGNEQFF TGTGCCAGCAGCCTAAGGGCTAGAGATGGGAATGAGCAGTTCTTC
TRBJ2-1 . . TRBV27 CASSLSGRGSPYNEQFF TGTGCCAGCAGTTTATCGGGGCGGGGTAGTCCCTACAATGAGCAGTTCTTC
TRBJ1-1 . . TRBV10-3 CAISEFSGRWLDEAFF TGTGCCATCAGTGAGTTTTCCGGACGGTGGTTGGATGAAGCTTTCTTT
TRBJ2-1 . . TRBV6-6 CASSYTWDNEQFF TGTGCCAGCAGTTACACATGGGACAATGAGCAGTTCTTC
TRBJ2-7 . once TRBV5-1 CASRLDLTNYEQYF TGCGCCAGCAGGTTAGACCTCACAAACTACGAGCAGTACTTC
TRBJ2-4 . . TRBV4-2 CASSRRVRKNIQYF TGTGCCAGCAGTCGGCGGGTGCGCAAAAACATTCAGTACTTC
TRBJ1-3 . . TRBV5-3 CARSLAGIRGNTIYF TGTGCCAGAAGCTTGGCCGGGATCCGTGGAAACACCATATATTTT